Below, 24 T cell receptor beta chains from the same sample are listed, as sequenced in a study of PD-L1 blockade in urothelial cancer. Stated time point: peripheral blood 6 weeks after treatment start. Produced via immunoSEQ multiplex PCR; TCRdb's table is partial and in-frame only. The table lists under 25,000 clones, under 95% of them singletons. The source material was PBMCs, sampled around atezolizumab (anti-PD-L1) treatment. The source of these receptors is a woman aged 55-70 years with urothelial cancer.

The chain has TRBV7-2 and TRBJ1-2, with D unresolved. Germline assignment: CDR1 SGHTA and CDR2 FQGNSA. The CDR3 contains 10 residues. V was trimmed by 3 bases and J by 11 bases, leaving 7 bases between them. CDR3 DNA sequence: TGTGCCAGCAGCTTTACGGGGTACACCTTC. This sequence encodes CASSFTGYTF.

Only one count was recorded for this clone. The J gene is TRBJ1-6, the V gene TRBV6-6; TRBD1 might be the D (6 bases). Germline CDR1 is MNHNY and CDR2 is SVGAGI (reference sequence). CDR3 length: 15 residues. The V end lost 0 bases, the J end lost 6 bases, and 9 bases lay between the germline ends. This CDR3 is CASSYSGAGNSPLHF. CDR3 DNA sequence: TGTGCCAGCAGTTACTCGGGGGCAGGTAATTCACCCCTCCACTTT.

The chain is built from TRBV27 and TRBJ2-6; possibly TRBD2 for D (5 bases). The CDR3 length is 14 residues. Trimming took 4 bases from V and 2 from J, leaving 6 bases between them. From germline, CDR1 is MNHEY and CDR2 SMNVEV (reference sequence). The CDR3 DNA follows: TGTGCCAGCAGTTGGGGAGCTGGGGCCAACGTCCTGACTTTC. Translating it yields CASSWGAGANVLTF.

The chain is built from TRBV5-1 and TRBJ2-1, with 9 bases fitting TRBD2. J lost 10 bases, V lost 2 bases, and 13 bases had no gene match. The germline gives CDR1 SGHRS, CDR2 YFSETQ. This CDR3 spans 16 amino acids. DNA of the CDR3: TGCGCCAGCAGCTTAGGATCGGGCGGGGGGGCCAAGGAGCAGTTCTTC. It is translated as CASSLGSGGGAKEQFF.

CDR3 sequence reads: CASSPRTGGGTGELFF. The CDR3, as DNA: TGTGCCAGCAGTCCTAGGACAGGGGGTGGTACCGGGGAGCTGTTTTTT. The chain combines TRBV28 with TRBJ2-2, with 10 positions matching TRBD1. This CDR3 has 16 amino acids. In germline, CDR1 is MDHEN, CDR2 SYDVKM. Losses at the gene ends were 5 bases for V and 5 bases for J; bases not matched to a gene: 8.

The rearrangement uses TRBV9 and TRBJ2-2; 9 nucleotides match TRBD1. Germline V lookup: CDR1 SGDLS, CDR2 YYNGEE. CDR3 length: 15 residues. The junction had 8 bases not matched to a gene; V was cut back by 6 bases and J by 5 bases. This CDR3 is CASMGGTGYTGELFF. DNA for the CDR3: TGTGCCAGCATGGGCGGGACAGGGTATACCGGGGAGCTGTTTTTT.

The chain employs TRBV9 and TRBJ2-3; D is perhaps TRBD2 (6 bases). V was clipped by 3 bases and J by 4 bases, with 12 bases between them. Germline lookup yields CDR1 SGDLS and CDR2 YYNGEE. CDR3 size: 14 residues. The CDR3 loop reads CASSATSSADTQYF. In DNA, the CDR3 is TGTGCCAGCAGCGCGACTAGTAGTGCAGATACGCAGTATTTT.

The chain carries TRBV10-2 and TRBJ2-3, with D maybe TRBD2 (7 bases). V was clipped by 6 bases and J by 4 bases, with 20 bases between them. The CDR3 is 16 amino acids. CDR1 and CDR2 from the germline V gene are WSHSY and SAAADI. The DNA for the CDR3 is TGCGCCAGCAGGAGGACCGCGGGGGAGGGGGCAGATACGCAGTATTTT. It specifies CASRRTAGEGADTQYF.

The J gene is TRBJ1-1, the V gene TRBV19; 8 bases align to TRBD1. Trimming cost V 5 bases and J 5 bases; bases outside gene matches: 7. Germline V gives CDR1 LNHDA, CDR2 SQIVND (reference sequence). The CDR3 has 14 residues. CDR3: CASSVQGAVTEAFF. Here the CDR3 DNA reads TGTGCCAGTAGTGTCCAGGGGGCAGTTACTGAAGCTTTCTTT.

About this clone: Sequence at one end of the junction differs from germline and may be a read error. This chain links TRBV4-1 with TRBJ2-3; TRBD1 aligns across 9 bases. Per the germline V gene, CDR1 is MGHRA and CDR2 is YSYEKL. The length of the CDR3 is 15 residues. DNA for the CDR3: TGCGCCAGCAGCCAAGAGATGGCTGGACAGGGGCCTTTGGCTTTT. It codes for CASSQEMAGQGPLAF.

This chain joins TRBV6-5 and TRBJ1-2, with TRBD1 identical over 8 bases. V shed 0 bases, J shed 4 bases, and the junction held 7 bases outside the gene matches. CDR1 is MNHEY, CDR2 SVGAGI, per germline. CDR3 size: 16 residues. The chain's CDR3 is CASSYSWSGGFYGYTF. The CDR3 coding sequence is TGTGCCAGCAGTTACTCGTGGTCAGGGGGCTTCTATGGCTACACCTTC.

J is TRBJ2-6 and V is TRBV19; no reliable D call. This CDR3 spans 13 amino acids. CDR1 is LNHDA, CDR2 SQIVND, per germline (reference sequence). The V end was cut by 7 bases, the J end by 0 bases, with 4 bases between. The CDR3 region is CASTLSGANVLTF. The CDR3 bases are TGTGCCAGTACCCTCTCTGGGGCCAACGTCCTGACTTTC.

The chain joins TRBV18 to TRBJ2-4; 9 bases are shared with TRBD2. From germline, CDR1 is KGHSH and CDR2 LQKENI. V lost 4 bases, J lost 3 bases, and 7 bases stayed unmatched. The CDR3 loop spans 16 amino acids. The CDR3 sequence is CASSLGSGRGKNIQYF. The CDR3 region has the DNA TGTGCCAGCTCACTGGGTAGCGGGAGAGGCAAAAACATTCAGTACTTC. Using reference TRBV18 and TRBJ2-4 for the parts outside the CDR3, the full variable domain is NAGVMQNPRHLVRRRGQEARLRCSPMKGHSHVYWYRQLPEEGLKFMVYLQKENIIDESGMPKERFSAEFPKEGPSILRIQQVVRGDSAAYFCASSLGSGRGKNIQYFGAGTRLSVL.

The chain recombines TRBV27 with TRBJ2-7; the match to TRBD1 covers 8 bases. The V gene's germline CDR1 is MNHEY and CDR2 SMNVEV (reference sequence). The length of the CDR3 is 13 residues. J gave up 7 bases and V 5 bases, and 7 bases lay outside the gene matches. The CDR3 DNA reads as TGTGCCAGCAGTATGACAGGGGAAAGGGAGCAGTACTTC. This codes for CASSMTGEREQYF.

J is TRBJ2-1 and V is TRBV10-3; a possible D gene is TRBD1 (6 bases). Trimming pared 2 bases from V and 4 bases from J, leaving 15 bases between. The CDR3 runs 16 residues. CDR1 is ENHRY, CDR2 SYGVKD, per germline. The CDR3 reads CAISEQRSQGYNEQFF. The CDR3 nucleotides read TGTGCCATCAGTGAGCAAAGGTCACAGGGTTACAATGAGCAGTTCTTC.

The chain employs TRBV9 and TRBJ2-7; D unresolved. The V end lost 0 bases, the J end lost 6 bases, and 10 bases lay between the germline ends. CDR1 is SGDLS and CDR2 is YYNGEE in the germline V gene. The CDR3 totals 13 residues. DNA for the CDR3: TGTGCCAGCAGCGTAGACTCTCCGAGCGAGCAGTACTTC. It encodes CASSVDSPSEQYF.

The chain employs TRBV7-3 and TRBJ2-1, with TRBD2 identical over 8 bases. CDR3 size: 16 residues. Losses at the gene ends were 5 bases for V and 8 bases for J; bases not matched to a gene: 14. In germline, CDR1 is SGHTA, CDR2 FQGTGA. CDR3 protein: CASSPLPGGFGDEQFF. In DNA, the CDR3 is TGTGCCAGCAGCCCGCTCCCGGGGGGGTTTGGCGATGAGCAGTTCTTC. The whole variable domain, remainder taken from reference TRBV7-3 and TRBJ2-1, is GAGVSQTPSNKVTEKGKYVELRCDPISGHTALYWYRQSLGQGPEFLIYFQGTGAADDSGLPNDRFFAVRPEGSVSTLKIQRTERGDSAVYLCASSPLPGGFGDEQFFGPGTRLTVL.

This chain uses TRBV6-4 with TRBJ2-1, with 12 bases matching TRBD2. The V and J ends lost 5 bases and 0 bases, in that order; junction bases with no gene match: 8. The CDR3 is 18 residues long. From germline, CDR1 is MRHNA and CDR2 SNTAGT. The CDR3 is CASSILAGGRSSYNEQFF. In DNA, the CDR3 is TGTGCCAGCAGTATACTAGCGGGGGGCCGTAGCTCCTACAATGAGCAGTTCTTC.

The chain recombines TRBV7-2 with TRBJ2-7; 9 bases fit TRBD1. The CDR3 totals 13 residues. Trimming at V came to 5 bases and at J to 9 bases, leaving 8 bases not matched to a gene. Germline V CDR1 and CDR2: SGHTA, FQGNSA. The CDR3 spells CASSPGQGTGQYF. In nucleotides, the CDR3 is TGTGCCAGCAGCCCCGGACAGGGGACCGGGCAGTACTTC.

The CDR3 DNA sequence: TGTGCCATCAGTGGGTCGCGTACAGCTAACTATGGCTACACCTTC. Translation: CAISGSRTANYGYTF. The J gene is TRBJ1-2, the V gene TRBV10-3, with D uncertain. Germline CDR1 reads ENHRY; CDR2 reads SYGVKD. Trimming took 4 bases from V and 0 from J, leaving 12 bases between them. The CDR3 is 15 residues long.

The chain links TRBV19 to TRBJ2-2; 11 bases agree with TRBD2. CDR1 LNHDA and CDR2 SQIVND come from the germline V gene (reference sequence). The V segment lost 6 bases and the J segment 7 bases; nucleotides outside the gene matches: 4. This CDR3 comprises 14 residues. CDR3 amino acids: CASSLGTSGGELFF. CDR3 bases: TGTGCCAGTAGCCTAGGGACTAGCGGCGGGGAGCTGTTTTTT.

The chain recombines TRBV5-4 with TRBJ2-3, with D possibly being TRBD1 (6 bases). The V gene's germline CDR1 is SGHNT and CDR2 YYREEE (reference sequence). The V gene lost 4 bases and the J gene lost 4 bases, with 13 bases spanning the gap. The CDR3 is 14 amino acids. The CDR3 bases are TGTGCCAGCAGCCAGGAACAGGGAGCAGATACGCAGTATTTT. Residues: CASSQEQGADTQYF.

This chain's CDR3 is CASSLLQTGRDGYTF. The CDR3 DNA is TGTGCCAGCAGCTTATTGCAGACAGGGCGCGATGGCTACACCTTC. V is TRBV7-2 and J is TRBJ1-2, with 7 bases identical to TRBD1. The germline CDR1 and CDR2 sequences are SGHTA and FQGNSA. Trimming took 2 bases from V and 6 from J; bases not matched to a gene: 9. There are 15 residues in the CDR3.

J is TRBJ2-1 and V is TRBV5-4, with 12 positions matching TRBD1. This CDR3 spans 16 amino acids. CDR1 is SGHNT and CDR2 is YYREEE in the germline V gene (reference sequence). The junction had 5 bases not matched to a gene; V was cut back by 4 bases and J by 3 bases. The CDR3 DNA sequence: TGTGCCAGCAGCGGGACAGGGGGCCTTGGCTACAATGAGCAGTTCTTC. It specifies CASSGTGGLGYNEQFF. The variable domain in full, completed from reference TRBV5-4 and TRBJ2-1, reads ETGVTQSPTHLIKTRGQQVTLRCSSQSGHNTVSWYQQALGQGPQFIFQYYREEENGRGNFPPRFSGLQFPNYSSELNVNALELDDSALYLCASSGTGGLGYNEQFFGPGTRLTVL.